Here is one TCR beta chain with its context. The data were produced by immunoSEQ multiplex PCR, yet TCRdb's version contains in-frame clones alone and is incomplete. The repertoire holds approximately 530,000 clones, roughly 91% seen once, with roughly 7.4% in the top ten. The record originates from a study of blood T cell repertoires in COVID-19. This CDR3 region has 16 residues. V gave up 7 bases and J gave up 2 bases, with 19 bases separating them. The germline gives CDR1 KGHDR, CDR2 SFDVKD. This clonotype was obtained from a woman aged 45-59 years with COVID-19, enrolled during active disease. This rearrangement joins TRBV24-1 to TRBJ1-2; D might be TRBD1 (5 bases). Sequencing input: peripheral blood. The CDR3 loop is CATRGEGRKRNYGYTF. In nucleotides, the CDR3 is TGTGCCACCAGAGGCGAGGGGAGGAAAAGAAACTATGGCTACACCTTC.